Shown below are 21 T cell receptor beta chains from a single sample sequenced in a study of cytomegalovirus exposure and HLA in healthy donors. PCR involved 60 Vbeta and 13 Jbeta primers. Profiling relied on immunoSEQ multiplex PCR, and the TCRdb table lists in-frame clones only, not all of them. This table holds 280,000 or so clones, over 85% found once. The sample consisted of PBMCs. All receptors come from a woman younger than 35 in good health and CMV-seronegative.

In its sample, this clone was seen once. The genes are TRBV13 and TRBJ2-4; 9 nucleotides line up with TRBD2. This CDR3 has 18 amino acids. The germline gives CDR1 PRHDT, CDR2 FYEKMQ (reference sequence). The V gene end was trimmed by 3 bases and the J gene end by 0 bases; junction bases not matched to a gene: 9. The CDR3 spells CASSFRLADVEAKNIQYF. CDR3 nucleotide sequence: TGTGCCAGCAGCTTTCGACTAGCGGACGTCGAAGCCAAAAACATTCAGTACTTC.

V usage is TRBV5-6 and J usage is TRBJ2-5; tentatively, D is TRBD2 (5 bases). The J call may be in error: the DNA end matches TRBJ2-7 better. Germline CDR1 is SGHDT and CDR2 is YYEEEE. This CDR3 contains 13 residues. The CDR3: CASSLGGLYEQYF. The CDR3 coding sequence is TGTGCCAGCAGCTTGGGAGGGCTCTACGAGCAGTACTTC.

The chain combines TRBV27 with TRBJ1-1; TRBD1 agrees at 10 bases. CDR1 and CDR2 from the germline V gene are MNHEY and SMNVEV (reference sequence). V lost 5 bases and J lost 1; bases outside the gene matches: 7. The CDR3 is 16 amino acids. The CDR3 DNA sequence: TGTGCCAGCAGTCCTGGGACAGGGGTAAAGAACACTGAAGCTTTCTTT. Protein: CASSPGTGVKNTEAFF.

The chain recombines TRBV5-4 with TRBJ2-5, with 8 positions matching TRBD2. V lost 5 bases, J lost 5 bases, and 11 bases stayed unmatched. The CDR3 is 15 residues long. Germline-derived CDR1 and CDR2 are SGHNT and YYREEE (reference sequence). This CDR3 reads CASSSPTGGRETQYF. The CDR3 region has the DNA TGTGCCAGCAGTTCTCCTACGGGGGGGCGCGAGACCCAGTACTTC. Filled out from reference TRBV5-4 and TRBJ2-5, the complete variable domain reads ETGVTQSPTHLIKTRGQQVTLRCSSQSGHNTVSWYQQALGQGPQFIFQYYREEENGRGNFPPRFSGLQFPNYSSELNVNALELDDSALYLCASSSPTGGRETQYFGPGTRLLVL.

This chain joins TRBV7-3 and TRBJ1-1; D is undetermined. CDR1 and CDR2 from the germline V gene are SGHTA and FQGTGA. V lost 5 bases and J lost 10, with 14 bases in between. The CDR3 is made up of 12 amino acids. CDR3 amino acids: CASSASDPGAFF. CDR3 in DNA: TGTGCCAGCAGCGCCTCAGACCCAGGAGCTTTCTTT.

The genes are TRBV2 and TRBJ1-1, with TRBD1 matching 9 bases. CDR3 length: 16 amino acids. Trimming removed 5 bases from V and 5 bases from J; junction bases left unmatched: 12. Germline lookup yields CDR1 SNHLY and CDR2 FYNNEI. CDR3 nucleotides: TGTGCCAGCAGTAGAGACAGGGGGAAATGGAGGACTGAAGCTTTCTTT. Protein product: CASSRDRGKWRTEAFF. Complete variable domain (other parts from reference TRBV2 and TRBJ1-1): EPEVTQTPSHQVTQMGQEVILRCVPISNHLYFYWYRQILGQKVEFLVSFYNNEISEKSEIFDDQFSVERPDGSNFTLKIRSTKLEDSAMYFCASSRDRGKWRTEAFFGQGTRLTVV.

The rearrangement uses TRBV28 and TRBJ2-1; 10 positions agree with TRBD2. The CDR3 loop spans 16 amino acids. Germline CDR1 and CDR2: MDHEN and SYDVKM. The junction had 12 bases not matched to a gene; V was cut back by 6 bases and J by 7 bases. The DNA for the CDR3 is TGTGCCAGCAGGGGTAGCGGGGGGACGACGGCGAATGAGCAGTTCTTC. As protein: CASRGSGGTTANEQFF.

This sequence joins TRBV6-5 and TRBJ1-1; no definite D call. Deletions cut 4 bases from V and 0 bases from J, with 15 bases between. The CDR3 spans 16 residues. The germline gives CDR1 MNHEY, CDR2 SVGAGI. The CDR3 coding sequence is TGTGCCAGCAGTTCCCTACTATCGACTTTGAACACTGAAGCTTTCTTT. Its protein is CASSSLLSTLNTEAFF.

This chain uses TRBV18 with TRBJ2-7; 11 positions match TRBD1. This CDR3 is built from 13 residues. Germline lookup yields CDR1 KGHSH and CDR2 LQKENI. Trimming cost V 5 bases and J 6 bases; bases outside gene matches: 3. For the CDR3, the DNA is TGTGCCAGCTCAGCAGGGACAGGGGGCGAGCAGTACTTC. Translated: CASSAGTGGEQYF.

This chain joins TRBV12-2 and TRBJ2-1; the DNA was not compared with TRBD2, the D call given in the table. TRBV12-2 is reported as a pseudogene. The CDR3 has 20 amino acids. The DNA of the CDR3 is TGTGCAAGTCGCTTACCCGAGGGGCTAGCGTCCATACGGTTCTACAATGAGCAGTTCTTC. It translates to CASRLPEGLASIRFYNEQFF.

CDR3 loop: CASTPNYGYTF. Written as DNA, the CDR3 is TGTGCCAGCACTCCCAACTATGGCTACACCTTC. The rearrangement joins TRBV2 to TRBJ1-2; D gene unclear. The V gene's germline CDR1 is SNHLY and CDR2 FYNNEI. CDR3 length equals 11 residues. Trimming took off 7 bases at V and 2 bases at J, with 5 bases between the two ends. The whole variable domain, filled in from reference TRBV2 and TRBJ1-2, reads EPEVTQTPSHQVTQMGQEVILRCVPISNHLYFYWYRQILGQKVEFLVSFYNNEISEKSEIFDDQFSVERPDGSNFTLKIRSTKLEDSAMYFCASTPNYGYTFGSGTRLTVV.

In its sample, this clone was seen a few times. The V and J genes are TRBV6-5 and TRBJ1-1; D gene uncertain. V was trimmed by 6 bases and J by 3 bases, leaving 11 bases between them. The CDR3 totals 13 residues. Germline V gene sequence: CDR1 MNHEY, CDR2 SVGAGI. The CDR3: CASSPRAYTEAFF. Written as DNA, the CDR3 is TGTGCCAGCAGCCCGCGGGCCTACACTGAAGCTTTCTTT.

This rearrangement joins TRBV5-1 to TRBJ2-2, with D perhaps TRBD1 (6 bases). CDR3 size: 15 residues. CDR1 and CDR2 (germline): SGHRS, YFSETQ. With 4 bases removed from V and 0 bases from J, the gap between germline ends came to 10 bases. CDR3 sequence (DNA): TGCGCCAGCAGCCCGGGACAATCGAACACCGGGGAGCTGTTTTTT. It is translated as CASSPGQSNTGELFF. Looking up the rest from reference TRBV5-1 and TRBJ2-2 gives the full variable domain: KAGVTQTPRYLIKTRGQQVTLSCSPISGHRSVSWYQQTPGQGLQFLFEYFSETQRNKGNFPGRFSGRQFSNSRSEMNVSTLELGDSALYLCASSPGQSNTGELFFGEGSRLTVL.

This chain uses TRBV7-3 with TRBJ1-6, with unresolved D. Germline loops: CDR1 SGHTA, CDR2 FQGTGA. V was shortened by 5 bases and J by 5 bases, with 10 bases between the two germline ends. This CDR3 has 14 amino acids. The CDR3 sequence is CASSRGDDNSPLHF. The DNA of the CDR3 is TGTGCCAGCAGCCGGGGAGATGATAATTCACCCCTCCACTTT.

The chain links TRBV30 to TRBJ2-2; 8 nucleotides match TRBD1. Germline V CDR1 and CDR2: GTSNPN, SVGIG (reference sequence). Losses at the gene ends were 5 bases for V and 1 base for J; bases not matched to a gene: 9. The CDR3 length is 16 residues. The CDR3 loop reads CAWGDAGQGNTGELFF. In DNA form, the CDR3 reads TGTGCCTGGGGAGATGCAGGACAGGGGAACACCGGGGAGCTGTTTTTT.

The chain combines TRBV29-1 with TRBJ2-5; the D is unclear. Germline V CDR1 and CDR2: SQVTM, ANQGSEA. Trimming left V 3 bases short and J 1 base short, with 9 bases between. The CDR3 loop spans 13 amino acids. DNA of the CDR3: TGCAGCGTTGACGTGGCAGTCCAAGAGACCCAGTACTTC. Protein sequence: CSVDVAVQETQYF.

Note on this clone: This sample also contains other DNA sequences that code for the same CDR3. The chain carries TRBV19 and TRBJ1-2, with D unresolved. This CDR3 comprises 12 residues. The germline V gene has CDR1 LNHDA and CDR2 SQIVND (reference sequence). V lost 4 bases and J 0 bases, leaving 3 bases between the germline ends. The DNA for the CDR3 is TGTGCCAGTAGTACCACTAACTATGGCTACACCTTC. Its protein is CASSTTNYGYTF.

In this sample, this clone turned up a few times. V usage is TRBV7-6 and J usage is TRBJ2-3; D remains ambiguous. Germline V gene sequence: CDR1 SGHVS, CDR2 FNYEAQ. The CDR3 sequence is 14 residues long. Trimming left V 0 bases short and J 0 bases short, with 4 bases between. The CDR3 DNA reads TGTGCCAGCAGCTTAGCTATTAGCACAGATACGCAGTATTTT. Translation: CASSLAISTDTQYF. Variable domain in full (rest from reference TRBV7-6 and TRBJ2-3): GAGVSQSPRYKVTKRGQDVALRCDPISGHVSLYWYRQALGQGPEFLTYFNYEAQQDKSGLPNDRFSAERPEGSISTLTIQRTEQRDSAMYRCASSLAISTDTQYFGPGTRLTVL.

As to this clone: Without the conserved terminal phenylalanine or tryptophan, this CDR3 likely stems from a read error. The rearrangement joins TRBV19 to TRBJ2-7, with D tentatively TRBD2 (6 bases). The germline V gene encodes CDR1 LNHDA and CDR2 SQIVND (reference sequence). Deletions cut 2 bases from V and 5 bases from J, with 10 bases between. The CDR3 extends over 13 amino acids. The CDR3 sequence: CASSIRRGDEQYS. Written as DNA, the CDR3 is TGTGCCAGTAGTATAAGGCGCGGGGACGAGCAGTACTCC.

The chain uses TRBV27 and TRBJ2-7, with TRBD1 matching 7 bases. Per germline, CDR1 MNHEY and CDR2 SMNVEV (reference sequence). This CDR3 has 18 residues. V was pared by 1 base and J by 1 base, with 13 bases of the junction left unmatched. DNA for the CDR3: TGTGCCAGCAGTTTATTAGGGAGATCACAGGGGATATCCTACGAGCAGTACTTC. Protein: CASSLLGRSQGISYEQYF.

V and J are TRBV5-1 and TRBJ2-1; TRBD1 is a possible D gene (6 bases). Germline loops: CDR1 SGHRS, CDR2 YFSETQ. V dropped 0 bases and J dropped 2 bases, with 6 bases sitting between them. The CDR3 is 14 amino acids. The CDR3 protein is CASSLDRAYNEQFF. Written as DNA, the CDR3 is TGCGCCAGCAGCTTGGACAGGGCCTACAATGAGCAGTTCTTC.